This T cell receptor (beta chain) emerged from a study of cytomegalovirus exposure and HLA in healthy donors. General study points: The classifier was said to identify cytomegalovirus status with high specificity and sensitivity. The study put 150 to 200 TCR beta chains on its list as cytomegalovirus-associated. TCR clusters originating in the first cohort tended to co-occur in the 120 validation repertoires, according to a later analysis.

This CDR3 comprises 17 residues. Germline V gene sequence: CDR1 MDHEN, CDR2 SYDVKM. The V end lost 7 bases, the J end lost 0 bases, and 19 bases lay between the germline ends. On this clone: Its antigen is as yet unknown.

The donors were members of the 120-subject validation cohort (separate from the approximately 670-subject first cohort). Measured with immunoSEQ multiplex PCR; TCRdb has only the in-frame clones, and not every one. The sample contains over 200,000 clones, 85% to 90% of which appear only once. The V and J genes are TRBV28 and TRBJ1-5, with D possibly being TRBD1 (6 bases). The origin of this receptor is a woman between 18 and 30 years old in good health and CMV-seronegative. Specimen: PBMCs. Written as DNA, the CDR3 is TGTGCCAGCATCGCCAACCAGGGGACTAGTAGCAATCAGCCCCAGCATTTT. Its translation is CASIANQGTSSNQPQHF. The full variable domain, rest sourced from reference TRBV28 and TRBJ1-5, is DVKVTQSSRYLVKRTGEKVFLECVQDMDHENMFWYRQDPGLGLRLIYFSYDVKMKEKGDIPEGYSVSREKKERFSLILESASTNQTSMYLCASIANQGTSSNQPQHFGDGTRLSIL.